Listed below are T cell receptor beta chains from one sample, sequenced in a study of T cells in narcolepsy. Only in-frame clones appear in the TCRdb table, and some are missing; sequencing was by immunoSEQ multiplex PCR. The table records tens of thousands of clones, approximately 81% of them present only once. Sequenced material: memory (CD45RA-) CD4+ T cells from blood. These receptor sequences come from a human donor in good health. Each CDR3 is given with its conserved first and last residue.

TRBV18	TRBJ2-7	CASSPETATYEQYF
TRBV5-1	TRBJ1-2	CASSFDRNYGYTF
TRBV5-1	TRBJ2-1	CASSLGAQGAVQFF
TRBV7-6	TRBJ2-1	CASSRPSGGTYNEQFF
TRBV20-1	-	CSARGTYEQYF
TRBV9	TRBJ2-5	CASSADPTVETQYF
TRBV5-1	TRBJ2-7	CASSLGGGFPYEQYF
TRBV7-2	TRBJ1-6	CASSLSSQRANSPLHF
TRBV7-2	TRBJ2-3	CASSHNPWGGGDTQYF
TRBV18	TRBJ2-5	CASSRGLQETQYF
TRBV5-6	TRBJ2-7	CASSTPGRHHNEQYF
TRBV18	TRBJ1-5	CASSPQGSNQPQHF
TRBV2	TRBJ2-2	CASTGQGGTGELFF
TRBV6-1	TRBJ1-3	CASAQGAGGNTIYF
TRBV2	TRBJ1-6	CASSERGGGNSPLHF
TRBV6-1	TRBJ2-2	CASRQGAGGELFF
TRBV5-1	TRBJ1-1	CASSSGLTEAFF
TRBV21-1	TRBJ2-6	CASSKAHSGSNVLTF
TRBV16	TRBJ2-6	CASSRNIQSRANVLTF
TRBV7-3	TRBJ2-2	CASRPTSAGELFF
TRBV10-3	TRBJ1-3	CAISSDGNSGNTIYF
TRBV19	TRBJ2-3	CASSIEGDTQYF
TRBV7-6	TRBJ2-2	CASSGQPSNTGELFF
TRBV7-8	TRBJ2-5	CASSVGGGLARETQYF
TRBV11-2	TRBJ2-1	CASRPEGRRYNEQFF
TRBV5-4	TRBJ1-2	CASSTAGGEGYTF
TRBV5-1	TRBJ1-2	CASSSGGVSDSAAYGYTF
TRBV7-8	TRBJ2-5	CASSPMSGTGSETQYF
TRBV7-2	TRBJ2-7	CASSPDYFSYEQYF
TRBV4-3	TRBJ2-5	CASSQDRFGETQYF